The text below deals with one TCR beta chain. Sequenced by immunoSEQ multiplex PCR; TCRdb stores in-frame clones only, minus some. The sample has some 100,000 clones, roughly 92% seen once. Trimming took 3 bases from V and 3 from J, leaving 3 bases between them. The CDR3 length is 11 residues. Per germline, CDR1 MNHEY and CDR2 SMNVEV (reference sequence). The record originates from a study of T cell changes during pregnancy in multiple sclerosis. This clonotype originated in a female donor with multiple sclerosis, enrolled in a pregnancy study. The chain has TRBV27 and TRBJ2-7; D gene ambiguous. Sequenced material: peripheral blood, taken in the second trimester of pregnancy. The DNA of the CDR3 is TGTGCCAGCAGTTTCGGCTACGAGCAGTACTTC. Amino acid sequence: CASSFGYEQYF.